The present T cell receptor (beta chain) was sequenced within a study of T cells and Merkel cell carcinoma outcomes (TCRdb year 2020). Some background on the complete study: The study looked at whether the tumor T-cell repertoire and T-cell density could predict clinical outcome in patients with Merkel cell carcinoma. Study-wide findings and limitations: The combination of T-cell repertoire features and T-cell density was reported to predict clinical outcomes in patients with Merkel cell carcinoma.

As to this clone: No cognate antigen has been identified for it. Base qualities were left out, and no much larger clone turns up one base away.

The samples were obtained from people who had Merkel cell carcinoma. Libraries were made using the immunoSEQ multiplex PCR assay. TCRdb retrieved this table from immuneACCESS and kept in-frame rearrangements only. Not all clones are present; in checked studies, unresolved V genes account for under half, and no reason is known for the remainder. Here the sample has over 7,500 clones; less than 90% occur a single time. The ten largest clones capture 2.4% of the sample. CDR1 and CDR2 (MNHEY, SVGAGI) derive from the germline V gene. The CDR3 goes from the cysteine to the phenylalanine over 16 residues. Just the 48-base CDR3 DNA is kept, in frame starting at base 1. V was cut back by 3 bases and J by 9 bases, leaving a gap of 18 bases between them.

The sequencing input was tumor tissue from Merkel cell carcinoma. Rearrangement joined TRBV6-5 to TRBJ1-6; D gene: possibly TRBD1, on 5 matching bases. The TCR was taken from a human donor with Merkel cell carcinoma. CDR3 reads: CASSYKGSGLGSPLHF. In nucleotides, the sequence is TGTGCCAGCAGTTATAAGGGTTCAGGGCTCGGTTCACCCCTCCACTTT.